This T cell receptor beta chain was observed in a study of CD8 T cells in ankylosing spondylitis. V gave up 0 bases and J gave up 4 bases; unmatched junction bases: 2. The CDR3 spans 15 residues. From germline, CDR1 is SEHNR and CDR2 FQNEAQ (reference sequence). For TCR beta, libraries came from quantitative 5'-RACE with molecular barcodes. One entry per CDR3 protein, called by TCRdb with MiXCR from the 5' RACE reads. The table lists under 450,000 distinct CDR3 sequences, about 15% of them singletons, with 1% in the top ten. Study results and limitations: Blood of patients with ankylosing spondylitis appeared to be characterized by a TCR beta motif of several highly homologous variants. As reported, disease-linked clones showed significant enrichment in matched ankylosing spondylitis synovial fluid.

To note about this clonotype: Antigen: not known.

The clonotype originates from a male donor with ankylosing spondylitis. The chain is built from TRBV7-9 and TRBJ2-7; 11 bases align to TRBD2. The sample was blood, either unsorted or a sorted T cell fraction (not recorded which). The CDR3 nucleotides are TGTGCCAGCAGCTTAGCGTCTAGCGGGAGGTACGAGCAGTACTTC. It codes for CASSLASSGRYEQYF.